Below are 22 T cell receptor beta chains sequenced from a single sample in a study of T cell responses to AZD1222 COVID-19 vaccine. The protocol was immunoSEQ multiplex PCR, while the TCRdb copy is restricted to in-frame clones and leaves out a portion. The sample gives approximately 150,000 clones, 85% to 95% of which show up once; about a tenth is in the top ten. The source material was peripheral blood, sampled 28 days after the second AZD1222 dose. The receptor source for this set is an adult who received the AZD1222 COVID-19 vaccine.

V gene TRBV29-1 combines with J gene TRBJ1-2; D unclear. Germline V lookup: CDR1 SQVTM, CDR2 ANQGSEA. The CDR3 length is 12 residues. The CDR3 nucleotides read TGCGGCCTGTCTACACTAGGCTATGGCTACACCTTC. It codes for CGLSTLGYGYTF.

This chain uses TRBV11-2 with TRBJ1-2; no definite D call. Germline loops: CDR1 SGHAT, CDR2 FQNNGV. The CDR3 extends over 17 amino acids. V was pared by 2 bases and J by 4 bases, with 20 bases between. CDR3 in amino acids: CASSLHDFGSDPYGYTF. CDR3 nucleotide sequence: TGTGCCAGCAGCTTACATGACTTTGGTAGCGACCCCTATGGCTACACCTTC.

The gene calls are TRBV29-1 and TRBJ1-1, with D perhaps matching TRBD1 (5 bases). Trimming shortened V by 4 bases and J by 5 bases, and 11 bases separated the two germline ends. CDR1 SQVTM and CDR2 ANQGSEA come from the germline V gene. The CDR3 consists of 12 residues. This chain's CDR3 is CSVVPGGTEAFF. CDR3 in DNA: TGCAGCGTTGTCCCTGGGGGAACTGAAGCTTTCTTT.

J is TRBJ2-5 and V is TRBV12-3 or TRBV12-4, with unresolved D. This CDR3 has 13 residues. With 0 bases removed from V and 5 bases from J, the gap between germline ends came to 7 bases. The CDR3: CASSLAPWETQYF. In nucleotides, the CDR3 is TGTGCCAGCAGTTTAGCGCCGTGGGAGACCCAGTACTTC.

The table lists this clone with a count of one. The chain employs TRBV6-5 and TRBJ1-1; unclear D gene. The CDR3 consists of 12 residues. The ends were cut back, 6 bases at V and 0 bases at J, with 5 bases in the middle. The germline V gene encodes CDR1 MNHEY and CDR2 SVGAGI. Written as DNA, the CDR3 is TGTGCCAGCAGAGGAGTGAACACTGAAGCTTTCTTT. Encoded protein: CASRGVNTEAFF.

The V gene is TRBV27, the J gene TRBJ1-2; a weak D match, TRBD1 (5 bases). Trimming shortened V by 4 bases and J by 2 bases, and 17 bases separated the two germline ends. This CDR3 has 16 amino acids. Germline V gene data show CDR1 as MNHEY and CDR2 as SMNVEV (reference sequence). In nucleotides, the CDR3 is TGTGCCAGCAGTTCCCCGGGGCGGGAAGGAAACTATGGCTACACCTTC. Its translation: CASSSPGREGNYGYTF.

This chain uses TRBV3-1 (or the pseudogene TRBV3-2) with TRBJ2-1, with 13 bases fitting TRBD2. CDR1 and CDR2 from the germline V gene are LGHDT and YNNKEL (reference sequence). V lost 6 bases, J lost 7 bases, and 21 bases stayed unmatched. The CDR3 has 20 residues. In DNA, the CDR3 is TGTGCCAGCAGTCCTTCATCCAGCACATCAACTAGCGGGAGGGGGAATGAGCAGTTCTTC. This translates into CASSPSSSTSTSGRGNEQFF.

V usage is TRBV5-1 and J usage is TRBJ1-2; 9 bases fit TRBD1. The J segment lost 8 bases and the V segment lost 7 bases, leaving 12 bases of the junction unmatched. The CDR3 is 14 residues long. Germline-derived CDR1 and CDR2 are SGHRS and YFSETQ. CDR3: CASSLPGQGRGYTF. The CDR3 DNA sequence: TGCGCCAGCTCTCTCCCGGGACAGGGTCGAGGCTACACCTTC.

The rearrangement links TRBV2 to TRBJ1-5; D is ambiguous. Germline CDR1 and CDR2: SNHLY and FYNNEI. Trimming cost V 2 bases and J 2 bases, with 16 bases left between them. CDR3 length equals 17 residues. CDR3 in DNA: TGTGCCAGCAGTGAACCCCTTTACAGTGACGGCAATCAGCCCCAGCATTTT. This codes for CASSEPLYSDGNQPQHF.

V and J are TRBV4-1 and TRBJ1-2; 8 nucleotides match TRBD1. This CDR3 has 15 amino acids. Per the germline V gene, CDR1 is MGHRA and CDR2 is YSYEKL. V was clipped by 1 base and J by 5 bases; unmatched bases: 6. The CDR3 DNA reads TGCGCCAGCAGCCAAGGCGCAGGGGGCGTTTATGGCTACACCTTC. It yields the protein CASSQGAGGVYGYTF.

The V gene is TRBV19, the J gene TRBJ1-1, with 8 bases aligning to TRBD1. The CDR3 spans 14 residues. With 2 bases clipped from V and 4 bases from J, the junction kept 3 bases outside the gene matches. Germline lookup yields CDR1 LNHDA and CDR2 SQIVND (reference sequence). Here the CDR3 DNA reads TGTGCCAGTAGTATAATCGGACAGGGCACTGAAGCTTTCTTT. Translating gives CASSIIGQGTEAFF.

V gene TRBV19 combines with J gene TRBJ2-2, with D tentatively TRBD1 (6 bases). CDR3 length: 15 amino acids. Germline CDR1 LNHDA, CDR2 SQIVND (reference sequence). V was clipped by 5 bases and J by 4 bases, with 14 bases between them. The CDR3 is CASSPQGLGTGELFF. The CDR3 DNA follows: TGTGCCAGTAGTCCTCAGGGGTTGGGCACCGGGGAGCTGTTTTTT.

This clone was seen a single time. This chain uses TRBV5-1 with TRBJ1-3, with D maybe TRBD1 (5 bases). The CDR3 spans 14 residues. Trimming took 5 bases from V and 1 from J, leaving 10 bases between them. CDR1 and CDR2 (germline): SGHRS, YFSETQ. CDR3 protein: CASRSGSSGNTIYF. The CDR3 DNA follows: TGCGCCAGCAGATCAGGGTCGTCTGGAAACACCATATATTTT.

This chain connects TRBV6-2 or TRBV6-3 to TRBJ1-2, with a tentative D call TRBD1 (5 bases). V gave up 2 bases and J gave up 6 bases, with 10 bases separating them. The CDR3 is 13 amino acids. Germline loops: CDR1 MNHEY, CDR2 SVGEGT. CDR3 DNA: TGTGCCAGCAGTTACGGCAGGGCTGATGGCTACACCTTC. It translates to CASSYGRADGYTF.

This clone was counted once. The chain employs TRBV2 and TRBJ2-1; TRBD1 or TRBD2 may be the D gene (5 bases each). The length of the CDR3 is 16 residues. Germline values: CDR1 SNHLY, CDR2 FYNNEI. Deletions cut 5 bases from V and 4 bases from J, with 18 bases between. The CDR3 loop reads CASSTAMGEQYNEQFF. CDR3 coding DNA: TGTGCCAGCAGTACCGCGATGGGGGAGCAGTACAATGAGCAGTTCTTC.

This chain connects TRBV5-6 to TRBJ1-4; D not certain. The CDR3 totals 15 residues. The germline gives CDR1 SGHDT, CDR2 YYEEEE. V was clipped by 4 bases and J by 0 bases, with 10 bases between them. In DNA, the CDR3 is TGTGCCAGCAGCCTAACGGGAGCAACTAATGAAAAACTGTTTTTT. Encoded protein: CASSLTGATNEKLFF. Full variable domain (outside the CDR3, taken from reference TRBV5-6 and TRBJ1-4): DAGVTQSPTHLIKTRGQQVTLRCSPKSGHDTVSWYQQALGQGPQFIFQYYEEEERQRGNFPDRFSGHQFPNYSSELNVNALLLGDSALYLCASSLTGATNEKLFFGSGTQLSVL.

The chain uses TRBV5-1 and TRBJ1-2; D might be TRBD1 (5 bases). The germline V and J ends were trimmed by 4 bases and 1 base, with 14 bases remaining between them. The germline CDR1 and CDR2 sequences are SGHRS and YFSETQ. This CDR3 region has 15 residues. The CDR3 region is CASSAATGGNYGYTF. The CDR3 DNA follows: TGCGCCAGCAGCGCCGCTACGGGGGGTAACTATGGCTACACCTTC. The full variable domain, with the rest looked up from reference TRBV5-1 and TRBJ1-2, is KAGVTQTPRYLIKTRGQQVTLSCSPISGHRSVSWYQQTPGQGLQFLFEYFSETQRNKGNFPGRFSGRQFSNSRSEMNVSTLELGDSALYLCASSAATGGNYGYTFGSGTRLTVV.

The genes are TRBV3-1 (or the pseudogene TRBV3-2) and TRBJ2-5; D possibly matches TRBD1 or TRBD2 (5 bases each). The V and J ends lost 6 bases and 2 bases respectively, with 16 bases between them. The CDR3 sequence is 15 residues long. In germline, CDR1 is LGHDT, CDR2 YNNKEL (reference sequence). CDR3 coding DNA: TGTGCCAGCAGACTCCGTTATGGGGGTCAAGAGACCCAGTACTTC. This codes for CASRLRYGGQETQYF.

This clone was recorded many times. The chain joins TRBV6-1 to TRBJ2-7; D uncertain. The CDR3 length is 14 residues. Germline lookup yields CDR1 MNHNS and CDR2 SASEGT. With 1 base removed from V and 2 bases from J, the gap between germline ends came to 9 bases. CDR3 bases: TGTGCCAGCAGTGAAGTGGTGCAGCCCTACGAGCAGTACTTC. Amino acids: CASSEVVQPYEQYF.

This rearrangement joins TRBV19 to TRBJ1-5; D is perhaps TRBD1 (6 bases). This CDR3 comprises 15 residues. V was shortened by 3 bases and J by 7 bases, with 16 bases between the two germline ends. Per the germline V gene, CDR1 is LNHDA and CDR2 is SQIVND (reference sequence). CDR3 in DNA: TGTGCCAGTAGTATTTGGACCGGAGGGGGGCAGCCCCAGCATTTT. It yields the protein CASSIWTGGGQPQHF.

The gene calls are TRBV2 and TRBJ1-1, with D maybe TRBD1 (6 bases). Deletions cut 2 bases from V and 6 bases from J, with 16 bases between. The germline CDR1 and CDR2 sequences are SNHLY and FYNNEI. There are 15 residues in the CDR3. The CDR3 region has the DNA TGTGCCAGCAGTGAATCCCGACAGGCGGCCCCTGAAGCTTTCTTT. Translating gives CASSESRQAAPEAFF.

The chain couples TRBV7-8 to TRBJ2-3, with TRBD2 identical over 9 bases. The CDR3 length is 18 residues. V trimming: 5 bases; J trimming: 1 base; junction bases outside the gene matches: 13. Germline assignment: CDR1 SGHVS and CDR2 FQNEAQ. CDR3 in DNA: TGTGCCAGCAGCCTCCTCCTTTCGCGGGAGGGCCGCACAGATACGCAGTATTTT. Translation gives CASSLLLSREGRTDTQYF.